The TCR beta chain under discussion was sequenced for a study of regulatory dendritic cells for organ transplantation. The CDR3 runs 14 residues. Per germline, CDR1 LGHNA and CDR2 YNFKEQ. The V gene lost 4 bases and the J gene lost 8 bases, with 15 bases spanning the gap. Generated by immunoSEQ multiplex PCR, the TCRdb table keeps only in-frame clones and is missing some. Of 25,000 to 35,000 clones listed, about 80% were seen once; the top ten hold roughly 2.4%. Regarding the study as a whole: The authors noted considerable between-person heterogeneity in alloreactive memory CD8+ cells.

CD4+ or CD8+ T cells were sorted as naive CD45RA+ or memory CD45RO+. A note on this clone: Its target is unknown.

The sequence was obtained from a human donor in good health. The chain combines TRBV4-2 with TRBJ2-1; TRBD1 is a possible D gene (5 bases). Sequencing was done on a sample of memory CD4+ T cells from blood. The subset denotes: CD45RO+ memory T cells. The CDR3 loop reads CASSRGRGLDEQFF. The CDR3 bases are TGTGCCAGCAGCCGCGGTAGGGGTCTTGATGAGCAGTTCTTC.